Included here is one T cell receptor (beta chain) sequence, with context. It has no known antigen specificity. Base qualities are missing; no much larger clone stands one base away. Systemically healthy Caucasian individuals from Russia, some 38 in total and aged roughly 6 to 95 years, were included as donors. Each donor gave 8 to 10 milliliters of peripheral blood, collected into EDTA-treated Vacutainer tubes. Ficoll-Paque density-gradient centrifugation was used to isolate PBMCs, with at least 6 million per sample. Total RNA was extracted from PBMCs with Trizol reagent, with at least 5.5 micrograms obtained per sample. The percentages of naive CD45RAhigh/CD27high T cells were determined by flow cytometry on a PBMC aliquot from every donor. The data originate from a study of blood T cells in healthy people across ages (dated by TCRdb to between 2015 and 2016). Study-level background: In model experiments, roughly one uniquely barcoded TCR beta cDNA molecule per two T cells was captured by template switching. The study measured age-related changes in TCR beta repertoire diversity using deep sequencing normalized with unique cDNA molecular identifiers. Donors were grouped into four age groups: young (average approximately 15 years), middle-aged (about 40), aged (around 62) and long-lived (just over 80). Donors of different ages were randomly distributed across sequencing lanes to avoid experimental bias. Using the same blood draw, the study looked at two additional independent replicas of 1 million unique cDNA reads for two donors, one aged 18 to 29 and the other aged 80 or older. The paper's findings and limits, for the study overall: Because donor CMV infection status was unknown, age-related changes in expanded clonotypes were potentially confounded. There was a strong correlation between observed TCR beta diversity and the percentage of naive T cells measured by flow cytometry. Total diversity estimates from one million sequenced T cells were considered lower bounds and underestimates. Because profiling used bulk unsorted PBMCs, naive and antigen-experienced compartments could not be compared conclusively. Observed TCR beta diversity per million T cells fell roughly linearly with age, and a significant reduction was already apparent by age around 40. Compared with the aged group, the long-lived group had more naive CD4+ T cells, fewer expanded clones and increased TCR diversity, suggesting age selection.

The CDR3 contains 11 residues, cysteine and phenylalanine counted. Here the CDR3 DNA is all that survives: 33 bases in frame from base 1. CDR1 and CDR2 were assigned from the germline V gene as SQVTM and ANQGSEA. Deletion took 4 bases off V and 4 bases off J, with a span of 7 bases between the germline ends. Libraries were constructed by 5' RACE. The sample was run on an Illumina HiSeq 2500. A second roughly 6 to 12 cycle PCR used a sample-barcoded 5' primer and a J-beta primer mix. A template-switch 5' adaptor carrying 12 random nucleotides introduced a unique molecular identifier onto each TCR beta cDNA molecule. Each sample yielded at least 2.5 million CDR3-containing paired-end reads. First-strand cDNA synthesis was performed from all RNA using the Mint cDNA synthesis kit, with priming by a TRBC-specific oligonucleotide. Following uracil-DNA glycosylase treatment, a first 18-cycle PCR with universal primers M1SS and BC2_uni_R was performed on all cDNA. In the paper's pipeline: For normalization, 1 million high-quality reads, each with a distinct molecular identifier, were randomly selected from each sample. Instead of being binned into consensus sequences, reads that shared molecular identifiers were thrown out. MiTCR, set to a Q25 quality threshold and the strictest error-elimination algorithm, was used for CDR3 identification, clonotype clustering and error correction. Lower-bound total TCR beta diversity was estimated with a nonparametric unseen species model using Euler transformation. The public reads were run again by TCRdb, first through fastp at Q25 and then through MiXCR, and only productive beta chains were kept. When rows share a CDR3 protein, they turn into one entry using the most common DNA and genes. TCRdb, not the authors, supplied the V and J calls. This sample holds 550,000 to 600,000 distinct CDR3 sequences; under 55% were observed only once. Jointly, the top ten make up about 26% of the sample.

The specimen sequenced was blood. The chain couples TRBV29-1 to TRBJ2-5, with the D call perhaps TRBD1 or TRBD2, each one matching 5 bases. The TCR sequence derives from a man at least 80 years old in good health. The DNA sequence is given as TGCAGCGTTGGGGGGTCAGAGACCCAGTACTTC. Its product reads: CSVGGSETQYF.